The next 18 T cell receptor beta chains were all read from a single sample in a study of human thymus T cells. Assay used: immunoSEQ multiplex PCR; TCRdb lists only in-frame clones, some missing. This table holds about 50,000 clones, approximately 95% found once. The sample consisted of blood. The receptors come from a girl in the first two years of life with a congenital heart defect but otherwise immunologically healthy.

The rearrangement joins TRBV4-3 to TRBJ2-7; 8 nucleotides line up with TRBD1. V was pared by 1 base and J by 0 bases, with 2 bases of the junction left unmatched. Germline-derived CDR1 and CDR2 are LGHNA and YSLEER. The CDR3 has 15 amino acids. The CDR3 spells CASSQGTGSSYEQYF. The CDR3 DNA is TGCGCCAGCAGCCAAGGGACAGGGAGCTCCTACGAGCAGTACTTC.

V usage is TRBV7-3 and J usage is TRBJ2-2, with a tentative D call TRBD1 (6 bases). Trimming took off 5 bases at V and 0 bases at J, with 10 bases between the two ends. The germline V gene has CDR1 SGHTA and CDR2 FQGTGA. This CDR3 spans 15 amino acids. The CDR3 sequence: CASSVTGSNTGELFF. The CDR3 DNA follows: TGTGCCAGCAGCGTGACAGGATCGAACACCGGGGAGCTGTTTTTT.

This sequence joins TRBV9 and TRBJ2-7; no clear D gene. V shed 0 bases and J shed 2 bases, with 6 bases lying between them. CDR1 SGDLS and CDR2 YYNGEE come from the germline V gene. The CDR3 extends over 13 amino acids. The CDR3 sequence is CASSVGQTYEQYF. DNA for the CDR3: TGTGCCAGCAGCGTAGGTCAGACCTACGAGCAGTACTTC.

This chain connects TRBV19 to TRBJ2-7; D is perhaps TRBD2 (5 bases). Trimming left V 5 bases short and J 2 bases short, with 7 bases between. The CDR3 is 12 residues long. CDR1 is LNHDA, CDR2 SQIVND, per germline (reference sequence). This CDR3 reads CASSHGTYEQYF. CDR3 bases: TGTGCCAGTAGTCACGGGACCTACGAGCAGTACTTC.

A single count supports this clone. The chain couples TRBV7-2 to TRBJ1-5; 8 positions agree with TRBD1. This CDR3 has 16 residues. In germline, CDR1 is SGHTA, CDR2 FQGNSA. With 5 bases clipped from V and 8 bases from J, the junction kept 14 bases outside the gene matches. The CDR3 DNA follows: TGTGCCAGCAGCCCTGGAGACAGGGGTCTAGAGGAGCCCCAGCATTTT. The encoded protein is CASSPGDRGLEEPQHF.

V gene TRBV6-5 combines with J gene TRBJ2-1, with 8 bases aligning to TRBD2. V dropped 6 bases and J dropped 4; count of bases not matched to a gene: 8. The CDR3 is 15 residues long. CDR1 and CDR2 from the germline V gene are MNHEY and SVGAGI. CDR3 loop: CASSTRGGSYNEQFF. The CDR3 DNA sequence: TGTGCCAGCAGCACCCGGGGGGGGTCGTACAATGAGCAGTTCTTC.

This chain uses TRBV11-2 with TRBJ2-1; tentative D call: TRBD1 (5 bases). The V gene lost 4 bases and the J gene lost 1 base, with 20 bases spanning the gap. There are 18 residues in the CDR3. Germline assignment: CDR1 SGHAT and CDR2 FQNNGV. The CDR3 bases are TGTGCCAGCAGCTCCGTCTCATTTGGGGCTAGATCCTACAATGAGCAGTTCTTC. Protein sequence: CASSSVSFGARSYNEQFF.

This clone has a single count. J is TRBJ2-7 and V is TRBV7-2; possible D gene TRBD2, 5 bases. CDR1 and CDR2 from the germline V gene are SGHTA and FQGNSA. V shed 5 bases and J shed 4 bases, with 15 bases lying between them. This CDR3 contains 14 residues. Here the CDR3 DNA reads TGTGCCAGCAGCCCAAAGAGGGCTATTTACGAGCAGTACTTC. Its protein product is CASSPKRAIYEQYF.

The chain is built from TRBV27 and TRBJ2-7; tentatively, D is TRBD1 (5 bases). V was clipped by 0 bases and J by 7 bases, with 13 bases between them. The CDR3 is 14 amino acids. Germline V gives CDR1 MNHEY, CDR2 SMNVEV (reference sequence). CDR3 protein: CASSLSLPGREQYF. As DNA, the CDR3 is TGTGCCAGCAGTTTATCGCTCCCAGGGCGGGAGCAGTACTTC.

The chain links TRBV19 to TRBJ2-5; 9 bases are shared with TRBD1. The CDR3 loop spans 14 amino acids. Germline CDR1 reads LNHDA; CDR2 reads SQIVND (reference sequence). Trimming cost V 3 bases and J 10 bases; bases outside gene matches: 9. DNA for the CDR3: TGTGCCAGTAGTATGTTACAGGGGGCAAGTCGCCAGTACTTC. Its translation: CASSMLQGASRQYF.

The chain uses TRBV4-1 and TRBJ2-1; unclear D gene. The length of the CDR3 is 13 residues. V shed 3 bases and J shed 4 bases, with 7 bases lying between them. Germline values: CDR1 MGHRA, CDR2 YSYEKL. CDR3 DNA: TGCGCCAGCAGCCAGGACCCATACAATGAGCAGTTCTTC. Translation: CASSQDPYNEQFF.

The chain joins TRBV7-9 to TRBJ1-2; D possibly corresponds to TRBD1 (5 bases). CDR1 is SEHNR, CDR2 FQNEAQ, per germline (reference sequence). V was clipped by 8 bases and J by 5 bases, with 15 bases between them. This CDR3 spans 13 amino acids. The CDR3 bases are TGTGCCAGCCGCAGGGAGGTGGGATATGGCTACACCTTC. Encoded protein: CASRREVGYGYTF.

The J gene is TRBJ2-7, the V gene TRBV7-9, with D tentatively TRBD2 (6 bases). Trimming left V 5 bases short and J 3 bases short, with 14 bases between. CDR1 SEHNR and CDR2 FQNEAQ come from the germline V gene (reference sequence). The CDR3 is made up of 14 amino acids. The CDR3 DNA follows: TGTGCCAGCAGCGGGGGGACCTATAACTACGAGCAGTACTTC. This encodes CASSGGTYNYEQYF.

V and J are TRBV9 and TRBJ1-5; no firm D call. CDR3 size: 14 residues. Germline loops: CDR1 SGDLS, CDR2 YYNGEE. Trimming took off 10 bases at V and 2 bases at J, with 16 bases between the two ends. In nucleotides, the CDR3 is TGTGCCCTCAACATAGGAAAACGCAATCAGCCCCAGCATTTT. This encodes CALNIGKRNQPQHF.

The J gene is TRBJ2-5, the V gene TRBV27, with D hard to call. The CDR3 loop spans 18 amino acids. Trimming took 5 bases from V and 0 from J, leaving 22 bases between them. CDR1 MNHEY and CDR2 SMNVEV come from the germline V gene (reference sequence). The DNA for the CDR3 is TGTGCCAGCAGTCGCCGCACGGGCCGAGATACGTACCAAGAGACCCAGTACTTC. Translating gives CASSRRTGRDTYQETQYF.

The chain uses TRBV7-7 and TRBJ2-3; D remains ambiguous. CDR3 length equals 13 residues. The ends were cut back, 3 bases at V and 4 bases at J, with 8 bases in the middle. The germline CDR1 and CDR2 sequences are SSHAT and FNYEAQ (reference sequence). CDR3 bases: TGTGCCAGCAGCTTTGGGTTACCAGATACGCAGTATTTT. Its translation: CASSFGLPDTQYF.

This CDR3 reads CASSERRTSGETQYF. The CDR3 DNA follows: TGTGCCAGCAGCGAACGCCGGACTAGCGGAGAGACCCAGTACTTC. The chain employs TRBV6-1 and TRBJ2-5; TRBD2 matches at 10 bases. V shed 6 bases and J 4 bases; nucleotides not matched to a gene: 8. This CDR3 region has 15 residues. The germline V gene has CDR1 MNHNS and CDR2 SASEGT.

V gene TRBV28 combines with J gene TRBJ2-7; 8 bases agree with TRBD1. The CDR3 loop spans 14 amino acids. V lost 5 bases to trimming and J lost 0 bases; unmatched junction nucleotides: 3. Per the germline V gene, CDR1 is MDHEN and CDR2 is SYDVKM. Here the CDR3 DNA reads TGTGCCAGCAGTATCGGACAGGGCTCCTACGAGCAGTACTTC. It encodes CASSIGQGSYEQYF.